The sequence of this T cell receptor beta chain was determined in a study of blood T cell repertoires in COVID-19. Study-wide context: COVID-19 samples collected from the United States, Italy and Spain covered acute and convalescent phases. T cells, B-cell-depleted T cells, or PBMCs provided the cDNA or gDNA that served as material.

Authors' methods: Amplification with reference gene primers provided the estimates of nucleated cell counts. Sequencing used immunoSEQ multiplex PCR; TCRdb keeps in-frame clones, though not all of them. The D gene and trimming were derived from the DNA, and the V and J assignments and clone size from that table. The sample carries over 110,000 clones, 65% to 80% recorded once. This CDR3 region has 15 residues. Germline CDR1 is SEHNR and CDR2 is FQNEAQ (reference sequence). The V end was cut by 2 bases, the J end by 4 bases, with 12 bases between. The specimen was peripheral blood. The origin of this receptor is a man aged 80 or over with acute or convalescent COVID-19. The rearrangement links TRBV7-9 to TRBJ2-1; D is uncertain. Here the CDR3 reads CASSLMSEVYNEQFF. The CDR3, as DNA: TGTGCCAGCAGCTTAATGTCAGAAGTATACAATGAGCAGTTCTTC.